This TCR beta chain was recovered during a study of Graves' ophthalmopathy and Graves' hyperthyroidism. This clonotype was observed many times. The CDR3 length is 14 residues. V lost 1 base to trimming and J lost 4 bases, with 11 bases between them. In germline, CDR1 is SGHRS, CDR2 YFSETQ. The TCR beta CDR3 regions underwent amplification from RNA transcripts. Scientists carried out first-round RT-PCR using HTBI primers and then a second-round multiplex PCR. TCRdb used MiXCR to reprocess the multiplex PCR reads, holding one entry per CDR3 protein. The sample yields about 58,000 distinct CDR3 sequences, less than 55% seen once.

Material for sequencing was peripheral blood. This receptor was obtained from an adult woman with Graves' ophthalmopathy. The chain carries TRBV5-1 and TRBJ1-2; D is undetermined. The CDR3 loop is CASSLQAPSYGYTF. The CDR3, as DNA: TGCGCCAGCAGCTTGCAAGCTCCGAGCTATGGCTACACCTTC.